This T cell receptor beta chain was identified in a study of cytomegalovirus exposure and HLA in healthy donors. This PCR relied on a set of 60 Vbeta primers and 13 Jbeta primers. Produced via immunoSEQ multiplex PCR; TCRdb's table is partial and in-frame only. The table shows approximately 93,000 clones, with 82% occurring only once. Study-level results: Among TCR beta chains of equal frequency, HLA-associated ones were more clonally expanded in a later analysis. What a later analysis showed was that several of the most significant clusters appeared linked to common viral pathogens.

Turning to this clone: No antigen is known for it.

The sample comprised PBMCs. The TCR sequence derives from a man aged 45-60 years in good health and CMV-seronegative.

The CDR3 spells CASSLGQGITNYGYTF. The CDR3 bases are TGTGCCAGCAGTTTGGGACAGGGGATAACAAACTATGGCTACACCTTC. The chain is built from TRBV28 and TRBJ1-2, with TRBD1 identical over 10 bases. The CDR3 has 16 amino acids. Germline lookup yields CDR1 MDHEN and CDR2 SYDVKM. V shed 3 bases and J 2 bases; nucleotides not matched to a gene: 6.